This T cell receptor (beta chain) was captured by sequencing in a study of T cells after yellow fever vaccination. This CDR3 is built from 11 residues. Per germline, CDR1 SGHTA and CDR2 FQGNSA. V was pared by 4 bases and J by 5 bases, with 5 bases between. This clonotype was counted ten times or more. As yet, its antigen is unknown. Whole-study findings and limits: The bulk population could contribute abundant contaminating clonotypes to FACS-sorted repertoires. Only a minor proportion of clonotypes was detected across both CD4 and CD8 compartments. Most primary-vaccination clones recurred post-booster (more than 95% CD4, roughly 91% CD8).

5'RACE template switching added a universal primer site and UMIs to TCR cDNA. TCRdb analysed the 5' RACE reads with MiXCR anew, one entry per CDR3 protein. This sample carries around 310,000 distinct CDR3 sequences, around 4.3% of them seen once, and the ten largest clones take 19%. The receptor comes from a young man who received the YFV17D yellow fever vaccine. Sequences were derived from PBMCs, sampled 15 days after the yellow fever booster vaccination. V gene TRBV7-2 combines with J gene TRBJ2-5; unclear D gene. CDR3 nucleotides: TGTGCCAGCAGCTCGAGGGAGACCCAGTACTTC. It specifies CASSSRETQYF.